This record covers a single T cell receptor (beta chain). The antigen is undetermined. Primers included in the PCR were 60 Vbeta and 13 Jbeta primers. Only in-frame clones appear in the TCRdb table, and some are missing; sequencing was by immunoSEQ multiplex PCR. This sample has under 200,000 clones, with 76% found just once. This CDR3 comprises 15 residues. Trimming took 0 bases from V and 3 from J; bases not matched to a gene: 4. From germline, CDR1 is SGDLS and CDR2 YYNGEE. This sample is part of a study of cytomegalovirus exposure and HLA in healthy donors. Findings of the study overall: The study designated 150 to 200 TCR beta chains cytomegalovirus-associated. Rates of TCR association differed by HLA locus in a later analysis, with DRB1 highest and HLA-C lowest. A previous analysis found most TCR beta V segments productive roughly 90% or roughly 30% of the time. A later analysis reportedly found that, within productive TCRs, an Asian-associated ancestry cluster had fewer N-insertions than the mean observed across the roughly 700 donors.

The sequenced sample consisted of PBMCs. The clonotype was recovered from a female donor in good health and CMV-seronegative. The genes are TRBV9 and TRBJ2-3; TRBD2 agrees at 7 bases. In DNA, the CDR3 is TGTGCCAGCAGCGTAGGCCCAGCGGGAACAGATACGCAGTATTTT. Amino acid sequence: CASSVGPAGTDTQYF.